This T cell receptor beta chain is drawn from a study of T cell repertoires in cytomegalovirus infection. Whole-study context: CMV infection and matching HLA type were both indicated by public TCR beta signatures. Broader study findings: Adding up the frequency of public TCR beta families identified people who carried CMV plus the relevant HLA.

Trimming took 4 bases from V and 9 from J, leaving 10 bases between them. CDR1 is SGHAT and CDR2 is FQNNGV in the germline V gene. The length of the CDR3 is 11 residues. TCRdb independently ran MiXCR on the reads; one entry per CDR3 protein. Among just over 150,000 distinct CDR3 sequences, less than 25% were seen once, and the ten largest hold about 10%. This clonotype has just a few counts. Its antigen is still unknown. This clonotype was sampled from a human donor in good health (CMV status not recorded). Some clones in this sample may be carry-over from other donors' samples. The genes are TRBV11-2 and TRBJ2-7; D unclear. Sequencing input: PBMCs. CDR3 sequence (DNA): TGTGCCAGCAGCTCCCGACGCGCGCAGTACTTC. Its protein product is CASSSRRAQYF.